This T cell receptor beta chain was documented in a study of OX40 agonist ivuxolimab in advanced cancers. Study as a whole: The treatment was a fully human IgG2 OX40 agonist, ivuxolimab.

Study-wide findings and caveats: The specificity for antigen of the expanded peripheral T cells was not determined.

With 5 bases removed from V and 1 base from J, the gap between germline ends came to 14 bases. The CDR3 sequence is 15 residues long. Germline V lookup: CDR1 MNHEY, CDR2 SVGAGI. Comments on this clone: The antigen remains unidentified.

Clones were sequenced by immunoSEQ multiplex PCR, and TCRdb holds only the in-frame ones, with some missing. The data contain roughly 49,000 clones, just over 85% of them seen just once; the ten biggest clones take up around 3.4%. V gene TRBV6-5 combines with J gene TRBJ1-1; D gene uncertain. The source is an adult with an advanced solid tumor such as melanoma, head and neck, liver or kidney cancer. Sequencing was performed on CD4+ or CD8+ T cells sorted from blood, taken in a trial of the OX40 agonist ivuxolimab. Here the CDR3 DNA reads TGTGCCAGCAGTCCACCCGGACGGACGAACACTGAAGCTTTCTTT. Its protein is CASSPPGRTNTEAFF.